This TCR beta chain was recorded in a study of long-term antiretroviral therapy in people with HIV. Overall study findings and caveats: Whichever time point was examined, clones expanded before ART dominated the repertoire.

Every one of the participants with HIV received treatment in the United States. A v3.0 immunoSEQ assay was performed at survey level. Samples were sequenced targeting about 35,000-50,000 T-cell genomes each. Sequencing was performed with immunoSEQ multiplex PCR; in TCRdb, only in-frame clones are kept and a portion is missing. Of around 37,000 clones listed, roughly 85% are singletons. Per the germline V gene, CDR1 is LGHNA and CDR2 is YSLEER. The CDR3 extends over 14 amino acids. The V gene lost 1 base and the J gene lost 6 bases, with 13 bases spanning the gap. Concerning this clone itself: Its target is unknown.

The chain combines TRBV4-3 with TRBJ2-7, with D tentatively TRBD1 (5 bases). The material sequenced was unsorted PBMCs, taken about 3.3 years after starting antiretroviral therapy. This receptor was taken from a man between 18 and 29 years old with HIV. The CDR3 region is CASSQGQSYGEQYF. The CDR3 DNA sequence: TGCGCCAGCAGCCAAGGACAGTCTTATGGCGAGCAGTACTTC.